This T cell receptor beta chain was sequenced during a study of OX40 agonist ivuxolimab in advanced cancers. Background on the study: It was permissible to have had prior anti-PD-1, anti-PD-L1 or anti-CTLA-4 therapy, and approximately 41% had some.

Germline CDR1 is SQVTM and CDR2 is ANQGSEA. There are 11 residues in the CDR3. After removal of 4 bases from V and 9 bases from J, the junction contained 3 bases not matched to a gene. Profiled with immunoSEQ multiplex PCR; TCRdb holds only in-frame clones, not every one. Of around 68,000 clones listed, roughly 87% are singletons. The sequence derives from an adult with an advanced solid tumor such as melanoma, head and neck, liver or kidney cancer. The sequencing used CD4+ or CD8+ T cells sorted from blood, collected in a trial of the OX40 agonist ivuxolimab. This chain uses TRBV29-1 with TRBJ2-1, with TRBD2 identical over 7 bases. CDR3 region: CSVGEGSEQFF. DNA of the CDR3: TGCAGCGTTGGGGAGGGGAGTGAGCAGTTCTTC.